This T cell receptor (beta chain) was recovered during a study of blood T cell repertoires in COVID-19. The study recruited people aged roughly 18 to 89 years across roughly 25 US areas. The assay was immunoSEQ multiplex PCR, and TCRdb's table has in-frame clones only and misses some. The sample consists of about 280,000 clones, 85% of them appearing once. Germline loops: CDR1 LGHNA, CDR2 YSLEER. The CDR3 loop spans 18 amino acids. V was cut by 0 bases and J by 0 bases, with 12 bases left in between. This clone was observed once. The rearrangement links TRBV4-3 to TRBJ1-6; a possible D gene is TRBD1 (5 bases). Sequencing input: PBMCs or T cells enriched from blood (not recorded which). The clonotype originates from a woman between 45 and 65 years old who had recovered from COVID-19. CDR3 in amino acids: CASSQELYRSSYNSPLHF. In DNA, the CDR3 is TGCGCCAGCAGCCAAGAACTTTACAGGAGCTCCTATAATTCACCCCTCCACTTT.